The T cell receptor (beta chain) under discussion was sequenced for a study of cytomegalovirus exposure and HLA in healthy donors. Study observations and caveats: A later analysis showed TCR association rates differing by HLA locus, peaking at DRB1 and lowest at HLA-C. Rarity marked most TCR sequences, yet some public TCRs occurred in many donors. In a later analysis, most CMV-associated TCR beta chains appeared HLA-restricted.

V lost 1 base and J 1 base, leaving 11 bases between the germline ends. The CDR3 has 15 residues. The germline V gene has CDR1 MNHNS and CDR2 SASEGT. A multiplex PCR was run with 60 Vbeta primers and 13 Jbeta primers. Method: immunoSEQ multiplex PCR; TCRdb's copy keeps in-frame clones and lacks some. This sample yields under 200,000 clones, of which around 68% are seen a single time; roughly 1.5% belongs to the top ten. On this clone: As yet, its antigen is unknown.

The chain couples TRBV6-1 to TRBJ2-7; D call uncertain. The clonotype originates from a man aged 45-65 years in good health and CMV-seronegative. Material for sequencing was PBMCs. Written as DNA, the CDR3 is TGTGCCAGCAGTGAAGGGAACAGTTTATCCTACGAGCAGTACTTC. Amino acid sequence: CASSEGNSLSYEQYF.